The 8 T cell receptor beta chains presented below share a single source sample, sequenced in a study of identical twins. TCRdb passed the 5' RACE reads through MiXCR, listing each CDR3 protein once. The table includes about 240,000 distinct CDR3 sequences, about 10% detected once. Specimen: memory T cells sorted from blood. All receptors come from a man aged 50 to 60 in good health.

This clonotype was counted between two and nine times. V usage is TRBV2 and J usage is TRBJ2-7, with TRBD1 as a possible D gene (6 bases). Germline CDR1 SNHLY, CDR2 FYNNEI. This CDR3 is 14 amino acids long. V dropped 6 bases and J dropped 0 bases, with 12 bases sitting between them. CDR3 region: CASRDSYSSYEQYF. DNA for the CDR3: TGTGCCAGCAGGGACAGCTACAGCTCCTACGAGCAGTACTTC.

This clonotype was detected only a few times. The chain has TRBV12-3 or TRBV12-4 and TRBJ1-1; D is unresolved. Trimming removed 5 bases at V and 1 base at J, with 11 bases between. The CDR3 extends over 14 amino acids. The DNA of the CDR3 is TGTGCCAGCAGTCAAACCCCCGGGAACACTGAAGCTTTCTTT. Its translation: CASSQTPGNTEAFF.

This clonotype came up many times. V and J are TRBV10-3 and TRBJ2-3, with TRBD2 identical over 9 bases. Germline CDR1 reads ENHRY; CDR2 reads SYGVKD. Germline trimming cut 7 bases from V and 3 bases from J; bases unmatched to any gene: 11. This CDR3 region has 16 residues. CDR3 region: CAINLRGGGPTDTQYF. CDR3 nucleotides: TGTGCCATCAATCTGCGGGGGGGCGGTCCGACAGATACGCAGTATTTT.

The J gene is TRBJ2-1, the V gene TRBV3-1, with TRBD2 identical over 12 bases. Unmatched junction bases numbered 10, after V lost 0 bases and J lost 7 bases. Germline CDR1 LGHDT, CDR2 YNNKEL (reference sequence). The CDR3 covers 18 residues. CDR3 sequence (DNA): TGTGCCAGCAGCCAAGAGAGGATAGGACTAGCGGGAAAAAATGAGCAGTTCTTC. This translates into CASSQERIGLAGKNEQFF.

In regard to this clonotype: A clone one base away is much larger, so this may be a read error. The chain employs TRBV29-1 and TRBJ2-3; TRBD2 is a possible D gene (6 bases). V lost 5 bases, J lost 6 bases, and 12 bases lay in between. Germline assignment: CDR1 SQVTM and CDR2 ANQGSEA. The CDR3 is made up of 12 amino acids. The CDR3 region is CSVTRTTDTQYF. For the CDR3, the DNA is TGCAGCGTTACCCGGACTACGGATACGCAGTATTTT.

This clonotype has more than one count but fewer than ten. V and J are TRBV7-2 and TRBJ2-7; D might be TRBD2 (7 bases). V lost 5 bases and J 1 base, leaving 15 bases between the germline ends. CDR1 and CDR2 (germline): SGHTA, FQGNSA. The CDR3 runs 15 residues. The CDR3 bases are TGTGCCAGCAGCAGGGGGGGAGCGGGGTCCTACGAGCAGTACTTC. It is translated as CASSRGGAGSYEQYF.

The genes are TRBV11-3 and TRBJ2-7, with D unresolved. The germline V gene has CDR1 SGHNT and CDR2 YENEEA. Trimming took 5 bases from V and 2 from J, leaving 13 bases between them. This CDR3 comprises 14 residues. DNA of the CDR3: TGTGCCAGCAGCATCGGCGGCACCCCCTACGAGCAGTACTTC. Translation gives CASSIGGTPYEQYF.

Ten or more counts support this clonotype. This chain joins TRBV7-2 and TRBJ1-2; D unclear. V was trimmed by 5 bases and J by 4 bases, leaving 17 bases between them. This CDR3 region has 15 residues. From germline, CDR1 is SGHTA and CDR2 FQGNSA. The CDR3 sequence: CASSAEPGELYGYTF. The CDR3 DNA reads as TGTGCCAGCAGCGCGGAACCCGGGGAACTCTATGGCTACACCTTC.